This T cell receptor beta chain comes out of a study of shared clonotypes between healthy human individuals. Study background: The donor pool was made up of two women and a few men aged 18 to 49.

Data came from immunoSEQ multiplex PCR; TCRdb stores just in-frame clones and leaves some out. This table holds about 1.5 million clones, 95% to 99% found once. Those who donated were healthy HIV-negative adults, with no recent acute infections or vaccinations reported. CDR1 is SGHNT and CDR2 is YYREEE in the germline V gene (reference sequence). V was clipped by 4 bases and J by 0 bases; unmatched bases: 12. This CDR3 comprises 18 residues. The clonotype was recovered from a man younger than 40 in good health. The sample was naive CD4+ T cells sorted from blood. The subset here: CD45RA+ positively selected. The chain uses TRBV5-4 and TRBJ2-3, with 9 bases lining up with TRBD2. The DNA of the CDR3 is TGTGCCAGCAGCGCTCGACTAGCGGCTAGCCTTAGCACAGATACGCAGTATTTT. Translating it yields CASSARLAASLSTDTQYF.